This record looks at one T cell receptor (beta chain) sequence and its context. Researchers ran the PCR with 60 Vbeta and 13 Jbeta primers. Authors' methods: An analysis that came later counted around 80 million unique TCR beta chains, approximately 9.9 million shared. Sequencing was performed with immunoSEQ multiplex PCR; in TCRdb, only in-frame clones are kept and a portion is missing. Clonal size and the V and J genes are those of that table, whereas D and trimming came from the DNA. The repertoire holds some 130,000 clones, with 60% to 80% as singletons. V trimming: 7 bases; J trimming: 0 bases; junction bases outside the gene matches: 19. The CDR3 is 19 amino acids. Germline CDR1 is WNHNN and CDR2 is SYGVQD (reference sequence). These data come from a study of cytomegalovirus exposure and HLA in healthy donors.

The chain employs TRBV10-1 and TRBJ1-1, with 8 bases identical to TRBD1. Sequencing was done on a sample of PBMCs. The TCR was taken from an older woman in good health and CMV-seronegative. CDR3: CASNVPLRLTGDMNTEAFF. The CDR3 DNA is TGCGCCAGCAACGTACCATTACGCCTGACAGGGGATATGAACACTGAAGCTTTCTTT.